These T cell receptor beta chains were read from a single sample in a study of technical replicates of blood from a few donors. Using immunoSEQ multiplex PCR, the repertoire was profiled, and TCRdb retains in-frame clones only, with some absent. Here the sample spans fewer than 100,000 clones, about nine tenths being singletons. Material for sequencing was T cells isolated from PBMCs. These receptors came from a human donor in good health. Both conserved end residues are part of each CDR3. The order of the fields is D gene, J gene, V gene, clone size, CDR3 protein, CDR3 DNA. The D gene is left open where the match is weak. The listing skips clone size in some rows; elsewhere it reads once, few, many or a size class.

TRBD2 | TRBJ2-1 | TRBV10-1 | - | CASSEVLAGTYNEQFF | TGCGCCAGCAGTGAGGTTCTAGCGGGAACCTACAATGAGCAGTTCTTC
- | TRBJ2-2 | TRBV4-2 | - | CASSQSLREYYTGELFF | TGTGCCAGCAGCCAGTCCCTTCGGGAATACTACACCGGGGAGCTGTTTTTT
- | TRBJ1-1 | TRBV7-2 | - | CASSLPGRATEAFF | TGTGCCAGCAGCTTACCAGGGAGGGCCACTGAAGCTTTCTTT
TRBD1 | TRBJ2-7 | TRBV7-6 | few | CASSRDRGIYEQYF | TGTGCCAGCAGCCGGGACAGGGGCATCTACGAGCAGTACTTC
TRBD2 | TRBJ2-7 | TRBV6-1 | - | CASSALAGKNSYEQYF | TGTGCCAGCAGTGCCCTAGCGGGAAAAAACTCCTACGAGCAGTACTTC
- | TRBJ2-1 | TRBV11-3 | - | CASSPNPNEQFF | TGTGCCAGCAGCCCAAATCCCAATGAGCAGTTCTTC
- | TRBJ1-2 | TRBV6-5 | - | CASSYYMGQEDGYTF | TGTGCCAGCAGTTACTATATGGGACAAGAGGATGGCTACACCTTC
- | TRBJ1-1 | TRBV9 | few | CASSVGKDIEFAEAFF | TGTGCCAGCAGCGTAGGGAAAGACATCGAATTTGCTGAAGCTTTCTTT
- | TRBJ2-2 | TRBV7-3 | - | CASSLYMNTGELFF | TGTGCCAGCAGCTTATACATGAACACCGGGGAGCTGTTTTTT
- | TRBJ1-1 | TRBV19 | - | CASSTYTGSTEAFF | TGTGCCAGTAGTACCTATACAGGGTCCACTGAAGCTTTCTTT
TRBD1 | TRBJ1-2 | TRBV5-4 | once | CASSPVGQGIYGYTF | TGTGCCAGCAGCCCCGTGGGACAGGGTATCTATGGCTACACCTTC
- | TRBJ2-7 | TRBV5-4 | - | CASSVSSYEQYF | TGTGCCAGCAGCGTATCCTCCTACGAGCAGTACTTC
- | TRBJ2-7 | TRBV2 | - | CASSSNDPRYF | TGTGCCAGCAGTTCAAATGACCCTAGGTACTTC
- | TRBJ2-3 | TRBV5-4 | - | CASSSRTGGPDTQYF | TGTGCCAGCAGTTCTAGGACGGGGGGCCCAGATACGCAGTATTTT
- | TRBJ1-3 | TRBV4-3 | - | CASSQQDSLANTIYF | TGCGCCAGCAGCCAGCAGGACAGTCTGGCGAACACCATATATTTT
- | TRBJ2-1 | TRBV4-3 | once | CASSQERQVYNEQFF | TGCGCCAGCAGCCAAGAGAGACAGGTTTACAATGAGCAGTTCTTC
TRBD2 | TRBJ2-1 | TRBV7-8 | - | CASSLPTVSGSLQFF | TGTGCCAGCAGCTTGCCGACAGTTAGCGGGAGCCTGCAGTTCTTC
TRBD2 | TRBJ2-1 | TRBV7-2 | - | CAIAPGGGTPNEQFF | TGTGCCATAGCCCCTGGGGGGGGGACCCCTAATGAGCAGTTCTTC
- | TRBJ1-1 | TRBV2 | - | CASSEQWNTEAFF | TGTGCCAGCAGTGAACAGTGGAACACTGAAGCTTTCTTT
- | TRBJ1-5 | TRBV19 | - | CASSTSGGLLNQPQHF | TGTGCCAGTAGTACCTCGGGAGGACTGTTGAATCAGCCCCAGCATTTT
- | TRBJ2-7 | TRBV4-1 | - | CASSDRTTRSYEQYF | TGCGCCAGCAGCGATAGGACTACCCGCTCCTACGAGCAGTACTTC
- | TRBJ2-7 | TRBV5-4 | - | CAGSQGSEQYF | TGTGCCGGTAGCCAGGGCTCCGAGCAGTACTTC
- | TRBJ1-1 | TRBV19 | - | CASSMQVYTEAFF | TGTGCCAGTAGTATGCAGGTATACACTGAAGCTTTCTTT
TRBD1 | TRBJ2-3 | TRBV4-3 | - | CASSQDLKGATDTQYF | TGCGCCAGCAGCCAAGATCTTAAGGGGGCGACAGATACGCAGTATTTT
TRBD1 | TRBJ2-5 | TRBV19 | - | CASSLRTGSETQYF | TGTGCCAGTAGTCTCCGGACAGGGTCGGAGACCCAGTACTTC
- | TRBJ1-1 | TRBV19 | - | CASSILGGTEAFF | TGTGCCAGTAGTATTTTGGGGGGGACTGAAGCTTTCTTT
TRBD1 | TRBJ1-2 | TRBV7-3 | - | CASSLLGDRETGYTF | TGTGCCAGCAGCTTATTAGGGGACAGGGAGACTGGCTACACCTTC
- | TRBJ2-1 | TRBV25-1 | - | CASRWDNNEQFF | TGTGCCAGCAGGTGGGACAACAATGAGCAGTTCTTC
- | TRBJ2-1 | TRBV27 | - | CASTRGGTYNEQFF | TGTGCCAGCACTAGGGGGGGGACCTACAATGAGCAGTTCTTC
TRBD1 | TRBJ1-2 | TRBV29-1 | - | CSVYGGQNPSRTGYTF | TGCAGCGTTTACGGGGGACAGAATCCCTCGAGGACTGGCTACACCTTC
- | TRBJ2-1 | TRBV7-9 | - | CASSIQGNNEQFF | TGTGCCAGCAGCATACAGGGTAACAATGAGCAGTTCTTC
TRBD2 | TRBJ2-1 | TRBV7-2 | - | CASSLAVPSGRGYNEQFF | TGTGCCAGCAGCTTAGCTGTACCTAGCGGGAGGGGGTACAATGAGCAGTTCTTC
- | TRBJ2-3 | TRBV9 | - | CASSVDRFSDTQYF | TGTGCCAGCAGCGTAGACAGGTTTTCAGATACGCAGTATTTT